These 29 T cell receptor beta chains came from one sample sequenced in a study of shared clonotypes between healthy human individuals. Sequencing was performed with immunoSEQ multiplex PCR; in TCRdb, only in-frame clones are kept and a portion is missing. The table includes approximately 1.1 million clones, 78% detected once. Material: memory CD4+ T cells from PBMCs. The subset was: CD45RA-negative fraction. These receptors were collected from a man between 18 and 35 years old in good health. Some clones in this sample may be carry-over from other donors' samples.

The V and J genes are TRBV28 and TRBJ2-7; TRBD1 agrees at 7 bases. V trimming: 6 bases; J trimming: 4 bases; junction bases outside the gene matches: 9. Germline CDR1 and CDR2: MDHEN and SYDVKM. This CDR3 is 14 amino acids long. The CDR3 spells CASRSSGQLYEQYF. CDR3 nucleotides: TGTGCCAGCAGATCTTCGGGACAGTTATACGAGCAGTACTTC.

This clone was seen a few times. This chain's CDR3 is CATLDPFDRGRVYEQYF. CDR3 nucleotide sequence: TGTGCCACGCTGGACCCGTTCGACAGGGGGCGGGTCTACGAGCAGTACTTC. V and J are TRBV28 and TRBJ2-7; 10 bases are a match to TRBD1. The germline V gene encodes CDR1 MDHEN and CDR2 SYDVKM. CDR3 length: 17 amino acids. J lost 3 bases, V lost 10 bases, and 18 bases had no gene match.

In DNA form, the CDR3 reads TGTGCCAGCAGTGATGACTACCCCTACAATGAGCAGTTCTTC. The encoded protein is CASSDDYPYNEQFF. V gene TRBV28 combines with J gene TRBJ2-1; a possible D gene is TRBD2 (5 bases). Germline V CDR1 and CDR2: MDHEN, SYDVKM. This CDR3 spans 14 amino acids. The ends were cut back, 5 bases at V and 2 bases at J, with 10 bases in the middle.

The gene calls are TRBV28 and TRBJ2-2; the match to TRBD2 covers 11 bases. Germline CDR1 reads MDHEN; CDR2 reads SYDVKM. The CDR3 has 15 residues. V trimming: 5 bases; J trimming: 7 bases; junction bases outside the gene matches: 6. CDR3 sequence reads: CASSTLAGARGELFF. CDR3 coding DNA: TGTGCCAGCAGTACACTAGCGGGAGCTCGCGGGGAGCTGTTTTTT.

The V call is TRBV5-1, the J call TRBJ2-6; 9 bases fit TRBD1. Trimming removed 3 bases from V and 0 bases from J; junction bases left unmatched: 10. Germline CDR1 SGHRS, CDR2 YFSETQ. This CDR3 region has 19 residues. CDR3 DNA: TGCGCCAGCAGCTATGGCACAGGGGGCTCCTTCTCTGGGGCCAACGTCCTGACTTTC. Its translation: CASSYGTGGSFSGANVLTF.

The chain joins TRBV7-2 to TRBJ1-2; D not resolved. This CDR3 comprises 14 residues. The V end lost 1 base, the J end lost 7 bases, and 13 bases lay between the germline ends. Germline loops: CDR1 SGHTA, CDR2 FQGNSA. The CDR3 DNA reads as TGTGCCAGCAGCTTAGGACCCGGACGACTTGGCTACACCTTC. Translating gives CASSLGPGRLGYTF.

The V and J genes are TRBV5-8 and TRBJ1-5; 10 nucleotides match TRBD1. The V and J ends lost 3 bases and 4 bases, in that order; junction bases with no gene match: 10. The CDR3 covers 17 residues. Germline V gene data show CDR1 as SGHTS and CDR2 as YDEGEE. The CDR3, as DNA: TGTGCCAGCAGCTCCGGGACAGGGGATATGTGGAATCAGCCCCAGCATTTT. Residues: CASSSGTGDMWNQPQHF.

The V call is TRBV27, the J call TRBJ2-7, with D possibly TRBD1 on 5 matching bases. The CDR3 is 12 residues long. Germline-derived CDR1 and CDR2 are MNHEY and SMNVEV (reference sequence). CDR3 sequence (DNA): TGTGCGTCAGGGTTACGTACCTACGAGCAGTACTTC. Amino acids: CASGLRTYEQYF.

The chain uses TRBV7-9 and TRBJ2-1; 8 nucleotides align to TRBD2. CDR3 size: 15 residues. Germline V gene lookup returns CDR1 SEHNR and CDR2 FQNEAQ (reference sequence). V was clipped by 5 bases and J by 5 bases; unmatched bases: 8. The CDR3 DNA reads TGTGCCAGCAGCCCAACTAGCGGAGGCCACAATGAGCAGTTCTTC. Protein sequence: CASSPTSGGHNEQFF.

The rearrangement joins TRBV7-6 to TRBJ2-3, with TRBD1 identical over 7 bases. V shed 4 bases and J 1 base; nucleotides not matched to a gene: 8. There are 16 residues in the CDR3. Per the germline V gene, CDR1 is SGHVS and CDR2 is FNYEAQ. CDR3 bases: TGTGCCAGCAGCTGGAGACAGGGTACCCGCACAGATACGCAGTATTTT. It codes for CASSWRQGTRTDTQYF.

CDR3 nucleotides: TGTGCCAGCAGTTACAGGACCACCGGGGAGCTGTTTTTT. This sequence encodes CASSYRTTGELFF. V gene TRBV28 combines with J gene TRBJ2-2, with D perhaps TRBD1 (5 bases). CDR3 length: 13 amino acids. The ends were cut back, 4 bases at V and 4 bases at J, with 7 bases in the middle. Germline V gene lookup returns CDR1 MDHEN and CDR2 SYDVKM.

This clone was observed a handful of times. The chain links TRBV5-4 to TRBJ1-2; TRBD1 matches 12 bases. From germline, CDR1 is SGHNT and CDR2 YYREEE (reference sequence). The CDR3 spans 15 residues. V lost 4 bases to trimming and J lost 8 bases; unmatched junction nucleotides: 9. Here the CDR3 DNA reads TGTGCCAGCAGCCCTCGGGGACAGGGGGCATCGGGCTACACCTTC. The encoded protein is CASSPRGQGASGYTF.

V usage is TRBV5-1 and J usage is TRBJ2-7; 12 nucleotides agree with TRBD1. The CDR3 is made up of 14 amino acids. Germline values: CDR1 SGHRS, CDR2 YFSETQ. V was pared by 3 bases and J by 5 bases, with 3 bases of the junction left unmatched. The DNA of the CDR3 is TGCGCCAGCAGCTCGGGACAGGGGGCCCACGAGCAGTACTTC. Amino acid sequence: CASSSGQGAHEQYF. Full variable domain (outside the CDR3, taken from reference TRBV5-1 and TRBJ2-7): KAGVTQTPRYLIKTRGQQVTLSCSPISGHRSVSWYQQTPGQGLQFLFEYFSETQRNKGNFPGRFSGRQFSNSRSEMNVSTLELGDSALYLCASSSGQGAHEQYFGPGTRLTVT.

The chain is built from TRBV11-2 and TRBJ2-1, with TRBD1 identical over 7 bases. This CDR3 is built from 14 residues. V trimming: 5 bases; J trimming: 5 bases; junction bases outside the gene matches: 6. Germline V lookup: CDR1 SGHAT, CDR2 FQNNGV. The CDR3 DNA sequence: TGTGCCAGCAGCGATCGGACAGGAAACAATGAGCAGTTCTTC. Amino acid sequence: CASSDRTGNNEQFF.

The chain joins TRBV30 to TRBJ1-2; 7 nucleotides line up with TRBD1. CDR1 is GTSNPN and CDR2 is SVGIG in the germline V gene (reference sequence). V lost 5 bases to trimming and J lost 7 bases; unmatched junction nucleotides: 13. The CDR3 extends over 14 amino acids. CDR3 bases: TGTGCCTGGGAAAGGACAGGTGCCACGGGTGGCTACACCTTC. Protein: CAWERTGATGGYTF.

The V and J genes are TRBV6-6 and TRBJ2-1, with D perhaps matching TRBD1 (5 bases). Looked up from germline, CDR1 is MNHNY and CDR2 is SVGAGI (reference sequence). The CDR3 length is 11 residues. Trimming removed 8 bases from V and 5 bases from J, with 7 bases in between. The CDR3 here is CASEGDNEQFF. As DNA, the CDR3 is TGTGCCAGCGAAGGGGACAATGAGCAGTTCTTC.

The chain uses TRBV28 and TRBJ2-3; no clear D gene. The germline V gene encodes CDR1 MDHEN and CDR2 SYDVKM. V gave up 7 bases and J gave up 2 bases, with 19 bases separating them. This CDR3 is built from 16 residues. The CDR3 bases are TGTGCCAGCATTACAACCAAGGGCAGTCACACAGATACGCAGTATTTT. This codes for CASITTKGSHTDTQYF.

This clone came up a few times. The chain joins TRBV20-1 to TRBJ2-5; D gene ambiguous. The V gene lost 6 bases and the J gene lost 5 bases, with 4 bases spanning the gap. Germline CDR1 reads DFQATT; CDR2 reads SNEGSKA (reference sequence). The CDR3 sequence is 9 residues long. CDR3 in DNA: TGCAGTGCGAGCGAGACCCAGTACTTC. Translating gives CSASETQYF.

This clone has at least ten counts. This chain links TRBV9 with TRBJ1-1; D is unclear. This CDR3 has 14 residues. Germline V gives CDR1 SGDLS, CDR2 YYNGEE. Trimming cost V 3 bases and J 4 bases, with 13 bases left between them. The CDR3 coding sequence is TGTGCCAGCAGCGCACAATCAGCACTCACTGAAGCTTTCTTT. Protein sequence: CASSAQSALTEAFF. Full variable domain (outside the CDR3, taken from reference TRBV9 and TRBJ1-1): DSGVTQTPKHLITATGQRVTLRCSPRSGDLSVYWYQQSLDQGLQFLIQYYNGEERAKGNILERFSAQQFPDLHSELNLSSLELGDSALYFCASSAQSALTEAFFGQGTRLTVV.

The genes are TRBV27 and TRBJ1-5; D not resolved. The germline V gene encodes CDR1 MNHEY and CDR2 SMNVEV (reference sequence). V dropped 6 bases and J dropped 3 bases, with 9 bases sitting between them. The CDR3 has 13 amino acids. The CDR3 reads CASSPDPNQPQHF. Written as DNA, the CDR3 is TGTGCCAGCAGCCCCGACCCCAATCAGCCCCAGCATTTT.

This clone was observed a single time. The CDR3 sequence is CASSTILDTEAFF. The CDR3 bases are TGTGCCAGCAGTACGATCCTCGACACTGAAGCTTTCTTT. The V and J genes are TRBV7-8 and TRBJ1-1; D gene uncertain. V was shortened by 6 bases and J by 3 bases, with 11 bases between the two germline ends. The V gene's germline CDR1 is SGHVS and CDR2 FQNEAQ. This CDR3 contains 13 residues.

The chain recombines TRBV29-1 with TRBJ2-7; 8 nucleotides match TRBD2. V trimming: 3 bases; J trimming: 5 bases; junction bases outside the gene matches: 15. The CDR3 has 16 amino acids. Germline CDR1 is SQVTM and CDR2 is ANQGSEA. The CDR3 DNA reads TGCAGCGTTGAGGGTTCGCGGGGGGCGAGTAGCGACGAGCAGTACTTC. The encoded protein is CSVEGSRGASSDEQYF.

The V call is TRBV9, the J call TRBJ1-5; perhaps TRBD1 as D (5 bases). The V gene lost 1 base and the J gene lost 3 bases, with 8 bases spanning the gap. Germline V gives CDR1 SGDLS, CDR2 YYNGEE. The CDR3 loop spans 14 amino acids. The CDR3 loop is CASSVSGVNQPQHF. The DNA of the CDR3 is TGTGCCAGCAGCGTATCGGGGGTCAATCAGCCCCAGCATTTT. Based on the CDR3 plus reference TRBV9 and TRBJ1-5, the full variable domain is DSGVTQTPKHLITATGQRVTLRCSPRSGDLSVYWYQQSLDQGLQFLIQYYNGEERAKGNILERFSAQQFPDLHSELNLSSLELGDSALYFCASSVSGVNQPQHFGDGTRLSIL.

The rearrangement links TRBV5-1 to TRBJ2-3, with TRBD2 matching 7 bases. The CDR3 is 15 amino acids. The junction had 6 bases not matched to a gene; V was cut back by 0 bases and J by 5 bases. Germline assignment: CDR1 SGHRS and CDR2 YFSETQ. DNA for the CDR3: TGCGCCAGCAGCTTGGGCGGGAGCAGAGTAGATACGCAGTATTTT. Amino acids: CASSLGGSRVDTQYF.

This clone came up a few times. This sequence joins TRBV21-1 and TRBJ1-1. TRBV21-1 is a pseudogene locus. The CDR3 contains 12 residues. DNA for the CDR3: TGTGCCGAACCTCGCGGGAACACTGAAGCTTTCTTT. This encodes CAEPRGNTEAFF.

The chain is built from TRBV7-9 and TRBJ2-1; unclear D gene. Germline V lookup: CDR1 SEHNR, CDR2 FQNEAQ (reference sequence). The germline V and J ends were trimmed by 6 bases and 1 base, with 25 bases remaining between them. The CDR3 extends over 19 amino acids. DNA of the CDR3: TGTGCCAGCAGTTCACTCGAACCCTTTGCGCTAGGATCCTACAATGAGCAGTTCTTC. It encodes CASSSLEPFALGSYNEQFF.

V is TRBV27 and J is TRBJ2-7, with 9 bases matching TRBD1. Germline V gene data show CDR1 as MNHEY and CDR2 as SMNVEV (reference sequence). The CDR3 totals 15 residues. Losses at the gene ends were 3 bases for V and 4 bases for J; bases not matched to a gene: 7. The CDR3 sequence: CASSFVRDRVYEQYF. In DNA, the CDR3 is TGTGCCAGCAGTTTCGTCCGGGACAGGGTTTACGAGCAGTACTTC.

The rearrangement links TRBV28 to TRBJ1-2; 8 bases align to TRBD1. Germline V gives CDR1 MDHEN, CDR2 SYDVKM. The CDR3 covers 15 residues. J was trimmed by 5 bases and V by 4 bases; bases with no gene match: 9. In DNA form, the CDR3 reads TGTGCCAGCAGTTCCCTCGGGGACAGGTGGTATGGCTACACCTTC. Protein sequence: CASSSLGDRWYGYTF.

The J gene is TRBJ2-5, the V gene TRBV5-1; TRBD1 is a possible D gene (5 bases). Deletions cut 4 bases from V and 2 bases from J, with 9 bases between. Germline CDR1 is SGHRS and CDR2 is YFSETQ. This CDR3 spans 13 amino acids. CDR3 DNA: TGCGCCAGCAGCCAGGGTCATCAAGAGACCCAGTACTTC. It translates to CASSQGHQETQYF.